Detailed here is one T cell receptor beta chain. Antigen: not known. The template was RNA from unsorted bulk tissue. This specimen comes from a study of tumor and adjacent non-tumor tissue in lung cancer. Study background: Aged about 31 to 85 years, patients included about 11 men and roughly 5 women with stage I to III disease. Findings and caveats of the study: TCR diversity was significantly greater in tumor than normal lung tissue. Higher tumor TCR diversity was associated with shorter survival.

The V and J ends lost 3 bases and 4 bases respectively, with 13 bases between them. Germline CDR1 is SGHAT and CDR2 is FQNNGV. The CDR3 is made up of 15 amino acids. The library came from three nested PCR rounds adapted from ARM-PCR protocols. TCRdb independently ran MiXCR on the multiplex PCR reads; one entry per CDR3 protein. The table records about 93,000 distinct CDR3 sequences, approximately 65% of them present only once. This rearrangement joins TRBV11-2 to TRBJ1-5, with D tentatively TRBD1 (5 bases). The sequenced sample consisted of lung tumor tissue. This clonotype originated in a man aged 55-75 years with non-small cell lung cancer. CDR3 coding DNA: TGTGCCAGCAGCTTGGGTTGGGGGAAAAATCAGCCCCAGCATTTT. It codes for CASSLGWGKNQPQHF.